Reported below is one TCR beta chain. The V and J ends lost 8 bases and 3 bases respectively, with 20 bases between them. The CDR3 consists of 16 residues. Germline V CDR1 and CDR2: ENHRY, SYGVKD. These data originate in a study of technical replicates of blood from a few donors. Method: immunoSEQ multiplex PCR; TCRdb's copy keeps in-frame clones and lacks some. Found here are under 20,000 clones, 80% to 85% of them singletons; the top ten hold roughly an eighth. The source is a human donor in good health. The sample was PBMCs. The chain is built from TRBV10-3 and TRBJ1-5, with D tentatively TRBD1 (6 bases). CDR3 nucleotide sequence: TGTGCCATCCGAAGCGGGGGGGGCGATTACAATCAGCCCCAGCATTTT. It specifies CAIRSGGGDYNQPQHF.